This TCR beta chain was captured by sequencing in a study of T cells in localized non-small cell lung cancer. Study outcomes and limitations: The study found T cell clonality highest in uninvolved adjacent lung, above tumor. Appearing in adjacent lung were a median roughly 60 of the top 100 tumor clones. Prolonged overall survival went with higher T cell density in the blood. Only one tumor region was sequenced, so heterogeneity remains possible.

There are a few counts of this clone. As yet, its antigen is unknown. Sequencing used immunoSEQ multiplex PCR; TCRdb keeps in-frame clones, though not all of them. The sample lists about 15,000 clones, about 90% occurring once. The sequencing used peripheral blood mononuclear cells, collected before any cancer treatment. The TCR comes from a male donor older than 55 with stage II lung adenocarcinoma.

The CDR3 region has the DNA TGTGCCAGCAGCTTAGGCCGTGGGCAGGGGGCAGGAGAGCAGTACTTC. Translated: CASSLGRGQGAGEQYF. The genes are TRBV11-3 and TRBJ2-7; TRBD1 agrees at 8 bases. Trimming removed 1 base from V and 7 bases from J; junction bases left unmatched: 12. Germline V gene lookup returns CDR1 SGHNT and CDR2 YENEEA. The CDR3 sequence is 16 residues long.